The clone carrying this TCR beta chain has at least ten counts. Its antigen is not known. The junction and the germline gene differ at one end; a read error may be behind it. The sample belongs to a study of regulatory T cells in long-lasting Graves disease. Study outcomes and limitations: The study found TRBV28, TRBJ1-2 and TRBJ2-5 favored in persistent disease.

Arm-PCR of CDR3 regions and iRepertoire HTBI primers were the basis on which TCR beta libraries were built. The authors' processing: The samples yielded approximately 62 TRBV and about 15 TRBJ segments. Each CDR3 protein is one row after TCRdb ran MiXCR on the multiplex PCR reads. TCRdb, rather than the study authors, made the V and J calls. The sample has more than 300,000 distinct CDR3 sequences, about 18% seen once. The time point: persistent/refractory GD, antithyroid drugs over 5 years with positive TRAb. The TCR library used RNA extracted from PBMCs. It was an endocrinology department in Xi'an, China, that provided the patients. Germline CDR1 SSHAT, CDR2 FNYEAQ (reference sequence). CDR3 length equals 15 residues.

The material sequenced was peripheral blood mononuclear cells (PBMCs), taken when the disease was refractory, from a patient treated with antithyroid drugs. This chain links TRBV7-7 with TRBJ2-5; maybe TRBD1 (6 bases). This TCR came from a female donor with Graves disease. The DNA for the CDR3 is TGTGCTAGCAGCTTCCGACAGGCTCCCTGGGAGACCCAGTACTTC. This translates into CASSFRQAPWETQYF.